Shown below are 8 T cell receptor beta chains from a single sample sequenced in a study of blood T cells in healthy people across ages. A second PCR, run for about 7 to 11 cycles, used a sample-barcoded 5' primer plus a J-beta primer mix. MiXCR was run by TCRdb on the 5' RACE reads, yielding one entry per CDR3 protein. The sample includes about 1.1 million distinct CDR3 sequences, around two fifths of them seen just once. Material: blood. The origin of the receptors is a man younger than 35 in good health.

The V and J genes are TRBV30 and TRBJ1-5, with no clear D. The ends were cut back, 0 bases at V and 2 bases at J, with 14 bases in the middle. The length of the CDR3 is 16 residues. CDR1 is GTSNPN and CDR2 is SVGIG in the germline V gene (reference sequence). The CDR3 here is CAWSVRPYAGNQPQHF. For the CDR3, the DNA is TGTGCCTGGAGTGTACGCCCCTACGCGGGCAATCAGCCCCAGCATTTT.

The chain recombines TRBV7-3 with TRBJ1-5; D unclear. Germline lookup yields CDR1 SGHTA and CDR2 FQGTGA. Trimming removed 2 bases at V and 0 bases at J, with 14 bases between. The CDR3 runs 17 residues. The CDR3: CASSLLGWTDSNQPQHF. The CDR3 DNA follows: TGTGCCAGCAGCTTACTAGGCTGGACGGATAGCAATCAGCCCCAGCATTTT.

The chain carries TRBV20-1 and TRBJ2-7; TRBD1 aligns across 9 bases. J gave up 7 bases and V 5 bases, and 15 bases lay outside the gene matches. Germline CDR1 DFQATT, CDR2 SNEGSKA (reference sequence). The CDR3 runs to 15 residues. The CDR3 region has the DNA TGCAGTGCTCGAAGGACCGGGACAGGGCGCAATGAGCAGTACTTC. It translates to CSARRTGTGRNEQYF.

The rearrangement links TRBV29-1 to TRBJ2-1; D is unresolved. This CDR3 spans 10 amino acids. Per the germline V gene, CDR1 is SQVTM and CDR2 is ANQGSEA. V gave up 6 bases and J gave up 7 bases, with 7 bases separating them. CDR3 nucleotide sequence: TGCAGCGTGAGTCAAAATGAGCAGTTCTTC. Protein: CSVSQNEQFF.

There are a few counts of this clonotype. CDR3 sequence: CASSFWTSGVETQYF. CDR3 sequence (DNA): TGCGCCAGCAGCTTCTGGACTAGCGGGGTAGAGACCCAGTACTTC. The chain carries TRBV5-1 and TRBJ2-5; 12 bases fit TRBD2. Germline V gene lookup returns CDR1 SGHRS and CDR2 YFSETQ. The CDR3 has 15 amino acids. Germline trimming cut 2 bases from V and 4 bases from J; bases unmatched to any gene: 3.

This chain links TRBV4-1 with TRBJ1-4, with D perhaps TRBD1 (6 bases). The germline V gene has CDR1 MGHRA and CDR2 YSYEKL. This CDR3 has 16 residues. Trimming stripped 2 bases from V and 2 bases from J, with 12 bases between. The CDR3 spells CASSQPNRVTNEKLFF. As DNA, the CDR3 is TGCGCCAGCAGCCAACCGAACAGGGTGACTAATGAAAAACTGTTTTTT.

The sample holds a few counts of this clonotype. V is TRBV6-5 and J is TRBJ1-2, with no clear D. The V end lost 7 bases, the J end lost 3 bases, and 21 bases lay between the germline ends. Germline values: CDR1 MNHEY, CDR2 SVGAGI. This CDR3 has 16 residues. The CDR3 loop reads CASNYPPAGPYYGYTF. The DNA of the CDR3 is TGTGCCAGCAACTACCCTCCGGCAGGCCCTTACTATGGCTACACCTTC.

The chain uses TRBV11-2 and TRBJ2-2; 10 nucleotides agree with TRBD1. Trimming cost V 5 bases and J 7 bases; bases outside gene matches: 7. CDR1 and CDR2 from the germline V gene are SGHAT and FQNNGV. This CDR3 is built from 15 residues. CDR3 in DNA: TGTGCCAGCAGCCTGACAGGGGGCAGGAACGGGGAGCTGTTTTTT. Residues: CASSLTGGRNGELFF.